This T cell receptor beta chain comes out of a study of shared clonotypes between healthy human individuals. General study findings and limits: Non-shared clonotypes displayed generation probabilities falling below those of clonotypes present in all four donors.

CD45RO-negative, CCR7-selected cells formed the naive CD8 fraction, which excluded terminally differentiated effector memory CD45RA+ cells. This CDR3 contains 15 residues. Trimming cost V 1 base and J 2 bases, with 9 bases left between them. Germline V gives CDR1 SGHTA, CDR2 FQGNSA. Clones were read by immunoSEQ multiplex PCR, and TCRdb kept only the in-frame ones, dropping some. The data show approximately 2,000,000 clones, with around 93% seen just once and around 1.7% held by the top ten. Concerning this clone: Its antigen is still unknown.

The sequence came from a man aged 18 to 30 in good health. Some clones in this sample may be carry-over from other donors' samples. Material: naive CD8+ T cells from PBMCs. The rearrangement joins TRBV7-2 to TRBJ2-4; D is unclear. The CDR3 spells CASSLVGFPKNIQYF. In nucleotides, the CDR3 is TGTGCCAGCAGCTTAGTTGGGTTCCCCAAAAACATTCAGTACTTC.